This is a list of T cell receptor beta chains from one sample in a study of T cell repertoires in aging, cancer and after chemotherapy. TCRdb used MiXCR to reprocess the multiplex PCR reads, holding one entry per CDR3 protein. The sample has about 9,800 distinct CDR3 sequences; roughly two fifths are singletons. Sequencing was done on a sample of blood. These receptors were obtained from a human donor in good health. CDR3s leave out the opening cysteine and the closing phenylalanine or tryptophan.

v_call	j_call	cdr3_aa
TRBV6-1	TRBJ1-2	ASTLGGTGNYGYT
TRBV6-1	TRBJ2-4	ASSAVGIGGRLDIQY
TRBV29-1	TRBJ2-5	SGRLAGGQETQY
TRBV5-1	TRBJ1-6	ASTPRGGTPLH
TRBV7-2	TRBJ1-6	ASSLGAANSPLH
TRBV29-1	TRBJ1-4	SVGPSGEKLF
TRBV7-9	TRBJ2-1	ASSQGTSGSSVNEQF
TRBV19	TRBJ2-1	ASSIVDEQF
TRBV12-3/TRBV12-4	TRBJ2-7	ASRAIGGGEQY
TRBV6-2/TRBV6-3	TRBJ2-1	ATTQRETYNEQF
TRBV15	TRBJ2-3	ATSRMGAARTDTQY
TRBV19	TRBJ2-3	ASTLGSGRARTDTQY
TRBV6-2/TRBV6-3	TRBJ2-3	ASSYHGTDTQY
TRBV19	TRBJ1-4	ASKKQQGAGEKLF
TRBV7-2	TRBJ2-3	ASSLRQGGDTQY
TRBV6-5	TRBJ2-7	ASSEMSSYEQY
TRBV12-3/TRBV12-4	TRBJ1-4	ASSLRGNEKLF
TRBV29-1	TRBJ1-1	SIGTGDTEAF